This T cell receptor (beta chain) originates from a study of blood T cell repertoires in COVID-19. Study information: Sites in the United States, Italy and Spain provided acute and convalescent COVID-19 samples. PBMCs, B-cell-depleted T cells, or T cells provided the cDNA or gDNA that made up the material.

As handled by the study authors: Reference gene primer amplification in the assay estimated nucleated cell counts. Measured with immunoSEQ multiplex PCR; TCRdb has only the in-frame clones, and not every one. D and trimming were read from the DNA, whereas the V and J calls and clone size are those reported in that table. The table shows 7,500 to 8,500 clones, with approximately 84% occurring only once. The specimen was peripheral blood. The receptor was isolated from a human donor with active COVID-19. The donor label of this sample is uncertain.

CDR3 residues: CASSLGATGETQYF. The CDR3 nucleotides read TGTGCCAGCAGCTTAGGGGCGACCGGAGAGACCCAGTACTTC. This sequence joins TRBV7-8 and TRBJ2-5, with no clear D. The CDR3 is 14 residues long. Germline V lookup: CDR1 SGHVS, CDR2 FQNEAQ. Trimming stripped 1 base from V and 4 bases from J, with 10 bases between. The whole variable domain, remainder taken from reference TRBV7-8 and TRBJ2-5, is GAGVSQSPRYKVAKRGQDVALRCDPISGHVSLFWYQQALGQGPEFLTYFQNEAQLDKSGLPSDRFFAERPEGSVSTLKIQRTQQEDSAVYLCASSLGATGETQYFGPGTRLLVL.